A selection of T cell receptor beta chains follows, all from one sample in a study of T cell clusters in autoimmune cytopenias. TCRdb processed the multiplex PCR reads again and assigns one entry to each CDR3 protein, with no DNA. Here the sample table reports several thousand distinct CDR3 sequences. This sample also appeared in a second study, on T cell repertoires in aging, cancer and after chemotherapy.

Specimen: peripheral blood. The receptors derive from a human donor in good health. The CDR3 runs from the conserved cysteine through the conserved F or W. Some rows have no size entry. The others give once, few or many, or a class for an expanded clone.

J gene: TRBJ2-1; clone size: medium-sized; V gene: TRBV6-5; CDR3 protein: CASETSGGSYNEQFF
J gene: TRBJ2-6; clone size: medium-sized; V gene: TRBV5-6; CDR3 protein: CASSVSGANVLTF
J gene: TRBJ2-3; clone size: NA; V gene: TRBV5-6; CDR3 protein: CASSLDLPTSYTQYF
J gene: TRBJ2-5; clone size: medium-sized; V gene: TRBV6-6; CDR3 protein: CASSYRLAQETQYF
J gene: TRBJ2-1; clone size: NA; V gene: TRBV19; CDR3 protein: CASSVPDSPPKSEQFF
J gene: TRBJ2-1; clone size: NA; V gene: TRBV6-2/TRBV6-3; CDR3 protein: CASSRDWNNNEQFF
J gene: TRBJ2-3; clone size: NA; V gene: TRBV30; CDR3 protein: CAIQGARTDTQYF
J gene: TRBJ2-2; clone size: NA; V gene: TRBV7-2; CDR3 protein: CASSLSGWSAGELFF
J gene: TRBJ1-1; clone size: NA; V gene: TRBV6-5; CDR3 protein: CASSYDGGNTEAFF
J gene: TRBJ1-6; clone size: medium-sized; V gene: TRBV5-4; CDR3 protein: CASSDRDVGSYNSPLHF
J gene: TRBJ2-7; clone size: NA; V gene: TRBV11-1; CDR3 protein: CASSPSTSGRAYEQYF
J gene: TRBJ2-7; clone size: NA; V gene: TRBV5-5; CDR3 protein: CASRFLRDSSYEQYF
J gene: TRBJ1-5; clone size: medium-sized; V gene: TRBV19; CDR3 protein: CASSRQGRHNQPQHF
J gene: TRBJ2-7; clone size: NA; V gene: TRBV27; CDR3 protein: CASSSGSSYEQYF
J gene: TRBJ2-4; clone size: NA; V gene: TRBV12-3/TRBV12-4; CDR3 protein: CASSFAGVAKNIQYF
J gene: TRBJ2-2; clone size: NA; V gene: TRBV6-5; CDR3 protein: CASSQVPNTGELFF
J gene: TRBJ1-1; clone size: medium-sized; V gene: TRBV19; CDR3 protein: CASSINPPRAEAFF
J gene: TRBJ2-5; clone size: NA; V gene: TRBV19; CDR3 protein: CASSIDLAASGETQYF
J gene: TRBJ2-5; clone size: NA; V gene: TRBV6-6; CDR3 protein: CASSYGQQETQYF
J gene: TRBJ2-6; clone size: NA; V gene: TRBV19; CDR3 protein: CASSILRTGSGANVLTF
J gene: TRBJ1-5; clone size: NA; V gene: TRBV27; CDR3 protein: CATSERGRGGNQPQHF
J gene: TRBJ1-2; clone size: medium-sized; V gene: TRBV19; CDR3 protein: CASSFSVTNYGYTF
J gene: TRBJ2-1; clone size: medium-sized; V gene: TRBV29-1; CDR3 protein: CSAGRLISYNEQFF
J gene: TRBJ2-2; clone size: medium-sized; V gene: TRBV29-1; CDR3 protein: CSVELLARGTGELFF
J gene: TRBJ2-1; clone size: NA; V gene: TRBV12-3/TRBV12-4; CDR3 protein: CASSLARSRGFEQFF
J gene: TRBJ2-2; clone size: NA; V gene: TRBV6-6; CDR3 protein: CASDRGTGELFF
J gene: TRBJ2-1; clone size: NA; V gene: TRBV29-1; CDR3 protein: CSADRTWGEQFF
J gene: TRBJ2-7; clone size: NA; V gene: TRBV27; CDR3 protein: CASSLGGPGVTAYEQYF
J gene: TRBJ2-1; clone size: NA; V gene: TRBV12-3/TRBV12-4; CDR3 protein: CASSLETDYNEQFF
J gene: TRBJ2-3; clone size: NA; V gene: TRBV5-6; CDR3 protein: CASSLLRATQYF
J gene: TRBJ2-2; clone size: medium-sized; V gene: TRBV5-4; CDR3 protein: CASSPGVQGVTTGELFF
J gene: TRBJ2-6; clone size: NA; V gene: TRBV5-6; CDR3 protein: CASSLFFFLVGANVLTF
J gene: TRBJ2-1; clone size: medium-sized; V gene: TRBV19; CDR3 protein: CASSIGGGRLSSYNEQFF
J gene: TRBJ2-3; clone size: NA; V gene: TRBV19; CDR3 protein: CASSHRHGSTTDTQYF
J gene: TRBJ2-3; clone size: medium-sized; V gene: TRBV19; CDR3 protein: CASRKASGAYTQYF
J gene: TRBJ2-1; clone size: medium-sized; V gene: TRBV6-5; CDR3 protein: CATTTGYNEQFF
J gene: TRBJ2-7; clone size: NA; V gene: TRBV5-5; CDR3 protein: CASSRLGEQYF
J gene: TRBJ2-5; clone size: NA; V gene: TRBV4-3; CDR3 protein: CASSQDPSSGRDRETQYF
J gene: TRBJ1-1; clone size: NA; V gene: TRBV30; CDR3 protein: CACTRGSAAGDTEAFF
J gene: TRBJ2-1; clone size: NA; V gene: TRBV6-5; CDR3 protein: CASGDGLHVNEQFF
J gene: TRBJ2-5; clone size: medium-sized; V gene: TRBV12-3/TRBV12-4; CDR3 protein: CASSLAGGEETQYF